This is a list of T cell receptor beta chains from one sample in a study of blood T cell repertoires in COVID-19. Produced via immunoSEQ multiplex PCR; TCRdb's table is partial and in-frame only. The sample records under 300,000 clones, 65% to 85% being singletons. Sequencing used peripheral blood. The receptors were gathered from a human donor in a cohort sampled during active COVID-19. CDR3s include the opening cysteine and the closing phenylalanine or tryptophan. The D gene is left open where the match is weak. A row's size may be missing; if present it is once, few, many or a size class.

>TRBJ1-1|TRBV11-3|.|.
CASSPGGGGRAEAFF
TGTGCCAGCAGCCCCGGTGGGGGGGGGCGGGCTGAAGCTTTCTTT
>TRBJ1-4|TRBV9|.|few
CASSVGLQGSKLFF
TGTGCCAGCAGCGTAGGACTCCAGGGTTCAAAACTGTTTTTT
>TRBJ2-7|TRBV5-8|TRBD1|.
CASSGGQGSYEQYF
TGTGCCAGCAGCGGGGGACAGGGATCCTACGAGCAGTACTTC
>TRBJ2-1|TRBV9|TRBD2|.
CASSYSGTSGSPEQFF
TGTGCCAGCAGTTACTCCGGGACTAGCGGGAGCCCTGAGCAGTTCTTC
>TRBJ1-1|TRBV19|TRBD1|.
CASNQQGGRTEAFF
TGTGCCAGTAACCAACAGGGGGGAAGGACTGAAGCTTTCTTT
>TRBJ1-2|TRBV19|.|.
CASSPNYGYTF
TGTGCCAGTAGCCCGAACTATGGCTACACCTTC
>TRBJ1-2|TRBV12-3/TRBV12-4|TRBD1|.
CATMDRGQYGYTF
TGTGCCACAATGGACAGGGGCCAATATGGCTACACCTTC
>TRBJ2-2|TRBV10-1|.|once
CASRELNTGELFF
TGCGCCAGCAGGGAGCTTAACACCGGGGAGCTGTTTTTT
>TRBJ1-1|TRBV9|.|.
CASSVAVVSSSDTEAFF
TGTGCCAGCAGCGTAGCTGTGGTGTCGTCGTCGGACACTGAAGCTTTCTTT
>TRBJ1-1|TRBV7-9|.|.
CASSLTLTVNTEAFF
TGTGCCAGCAGCTTAACCCTGACAGTGAACACTGAAGCTTTCTTT
>TRBJ2-1|TRBV5-8|.|.
CASSLLTLRDYNEQFF
TGTGCCAGCAGCCTACTGACTCTCAGGGATTACAATGAGCAGTTCTTC
>TRBJ2-2|TRBV24-1|.|.
CATSDPQGIDTGELFF
TGTGCCACCAGTGATCCACAGGGAATCGACACCGGGGAGCTGTTTTTT
>TRBJ2-1|TRBV24-1|TRBD2|.
CATSDYGTSGRQRGEQFF
TGTGCCACCAGTGATTACGGGACTAGCGGGAGGCAGAGGGGTGAGCAGTTCTTC
>TRBJ2-2|TRBV19|TRBD2|.
CASSIGGAGRVTGELFF
TGTGCCAGTAGTATAGGTGGAGCGGGACGGGTCACCGGGGAGCTGTTTTTT
>TRBJ2-1|TRBV9|TRBD2|.
CASSPRVAGGPVQFF
TGTGCCAGCAGCCCCCGGGTAGCGGGGGGGCCTGTACAGTTCTTC
>TRBJ2-7|TRBV7-9|TRBD1|.
CASSSDLGTGGHEQYF
TGTGCCAGCAGCTCTGATCTCGGGACAGGGGGCCACGAGCAGTACTTC
>TRBJ2-7|TRBV29-1|TRBD2|.
CSVVKGGLAGAYEQYF
TGCAGCGTTGTTAAGGGAGGACTAGCGGGGGCCTACGAGCAGTACTTC
>TRBJ2-2|TRBV10-3|TRBD2|many
CAIRGAGVNTGELFF
TGTGCCATCAGAGGGGCGGGAGTAAACACCGGGGAGCTGTTTTTT
>TRBJ2-5|TRBV7-2|.|once
CASSLVGGQETQYF
TGTGCCAGCAGCTTAGTGGGAGGACAAGAGACCCAGTACTTC
>TRBJ1-5|TRBV30|.|once
CAWSVRGNQPQHF
TGTGCCTGGAGTGTACGGGGCAATCAGCCCCAGCATTTT
>TRBJ1-3|TRBV5-1|.|once
CASSWGGSRSGNTIYF
TGCGCCAGCAGCTGGGGGGGCAGCCGCTCTGGAAACACCATATATTTT
>TRBJ2-7|TRBV3-1/TRBV3-2|.|.
CASSQEGRLPYEQYF
TGTGCCAGCAGCCAAGAAGGCAGACTTCCCTACGAGCAGTACTTC
>TRBJ2-7|TRBV6-2/TRBV6-3|TRBD1|.
CASSSLGQGTHEQYF
TGTGCCAGCAGTTCCCTGGGACAGGGGACCCACGAGCAGTACTTC
>TRBJ2-1|TRBV11-1|.|.
CASSLDFPGHNEQFF
TGTGCCAGCAGCTTAGATTTTCCAGGGCACAATGAGCAGTTCTTC